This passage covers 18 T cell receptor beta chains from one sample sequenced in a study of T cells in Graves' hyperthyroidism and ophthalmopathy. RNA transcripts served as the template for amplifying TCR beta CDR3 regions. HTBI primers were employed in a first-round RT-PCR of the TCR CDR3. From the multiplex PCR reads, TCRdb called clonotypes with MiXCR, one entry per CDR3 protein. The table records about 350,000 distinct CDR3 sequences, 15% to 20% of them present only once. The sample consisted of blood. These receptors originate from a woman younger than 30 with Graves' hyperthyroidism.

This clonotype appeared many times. This CDR3 reads CSERDRGTEAFF. The CDR3 bases are TGCAGTGAGAGGGACAGGGGGACTGAAGCTTTCTTT. The J gene is TRBJ1-1, the V gene TRBV20-1; TRBD1 matches 11 bases. V trimming: 7 bases; J trimming: 5 bases; junction bases outside the gene matches: 3. Germline values: CDR1 DFQATT, CDR2 SNEGSKA (reference sequence). The CDR3 extends over 12 amino acids.

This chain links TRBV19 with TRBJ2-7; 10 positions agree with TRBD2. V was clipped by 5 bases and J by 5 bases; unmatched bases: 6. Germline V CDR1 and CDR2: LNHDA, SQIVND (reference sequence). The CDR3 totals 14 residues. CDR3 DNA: TGTGCCAGTAGTCATGGACTAGCGGCTGACGAGCAGTACTTC. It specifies CASSHGLAADEQYF.

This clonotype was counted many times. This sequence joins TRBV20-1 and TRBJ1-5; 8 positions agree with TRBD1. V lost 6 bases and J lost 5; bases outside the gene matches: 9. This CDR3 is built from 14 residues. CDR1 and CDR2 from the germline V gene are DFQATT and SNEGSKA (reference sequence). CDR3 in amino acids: CSAIPPGGHQPQHF. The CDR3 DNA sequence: TGCAGTGCCATTCCCCCAGGGGGCCATCAGCCCCAGCATTTT.

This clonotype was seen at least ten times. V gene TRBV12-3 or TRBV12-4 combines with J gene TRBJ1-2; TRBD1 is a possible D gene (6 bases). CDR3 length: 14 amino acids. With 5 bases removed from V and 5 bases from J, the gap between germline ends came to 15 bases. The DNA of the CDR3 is TGTGCCAGCAGTCCTCGCCCAGGGGAATATGGCTACACCTTC. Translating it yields CASSPRPGEYGYTF.

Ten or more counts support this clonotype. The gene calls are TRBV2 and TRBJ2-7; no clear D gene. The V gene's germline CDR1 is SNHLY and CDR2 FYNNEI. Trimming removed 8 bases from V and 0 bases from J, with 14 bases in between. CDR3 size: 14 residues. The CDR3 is CASSGGLSSYEQYF. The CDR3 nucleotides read TGTGCCAGCTCTGGCGGTCTTAGCTCCTACGAGCAGTACTTC.

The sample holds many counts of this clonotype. The CDR3 DNA is TGTGCCAGCAGCCGCTCAGGGAGAGGACCGAACACTGAAGCTTTCTTT. This gives the protein CASSRSGRGPNTEAFF. V is TRBV12-3 or TRBV12-4 and J is TRBJ1-1, with a weak D call TRBD1 (5 bases). V was shortened by 6 bases and J by 1 base, with 18 bases between the two germline ends. The length of the CDR3 is 16 residues.

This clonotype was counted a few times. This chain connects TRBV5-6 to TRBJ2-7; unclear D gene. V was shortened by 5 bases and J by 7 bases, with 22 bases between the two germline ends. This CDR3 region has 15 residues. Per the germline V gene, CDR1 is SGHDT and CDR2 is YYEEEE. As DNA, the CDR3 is TGTGCCAGCAGTACAACCGGTATCGGGTTGGAGGAGCAGTACTTC. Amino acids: CASSTTGIGLEEQYF.

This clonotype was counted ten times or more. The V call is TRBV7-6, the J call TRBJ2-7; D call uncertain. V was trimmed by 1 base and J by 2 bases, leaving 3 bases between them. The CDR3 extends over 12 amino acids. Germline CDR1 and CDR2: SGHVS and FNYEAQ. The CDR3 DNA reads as TGTGCCAGCAGCTTAGACCCCTACGAGCAGTACTTC. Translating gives CASSLDPYEQYF.

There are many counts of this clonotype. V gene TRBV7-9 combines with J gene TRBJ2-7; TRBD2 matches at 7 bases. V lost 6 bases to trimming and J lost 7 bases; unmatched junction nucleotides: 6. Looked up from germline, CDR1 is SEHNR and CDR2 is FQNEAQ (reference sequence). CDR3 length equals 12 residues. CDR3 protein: CASRSTAGEQYF. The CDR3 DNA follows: TGTGCCAGCAGGTCTACAGCGGGGGAGCAGTACTTC.

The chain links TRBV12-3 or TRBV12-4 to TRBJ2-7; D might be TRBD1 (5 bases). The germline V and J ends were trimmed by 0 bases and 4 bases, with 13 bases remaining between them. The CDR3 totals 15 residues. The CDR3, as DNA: TGTGCCAGCAGTTTAGCAACAGTAGGGGTTTACGAGCAGTACTTC. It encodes CASSLATVGVYEQYF.

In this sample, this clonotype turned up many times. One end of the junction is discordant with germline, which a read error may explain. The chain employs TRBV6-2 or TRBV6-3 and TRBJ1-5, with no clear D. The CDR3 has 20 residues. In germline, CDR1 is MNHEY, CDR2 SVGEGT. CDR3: CANSYSSVRPGSYSNQPQHF. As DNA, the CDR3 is TGTGCCAACAGTTACTCGTCGGTCAGGCCAGGATCCTATAGCAATCAGCCCCAGCATTTT.

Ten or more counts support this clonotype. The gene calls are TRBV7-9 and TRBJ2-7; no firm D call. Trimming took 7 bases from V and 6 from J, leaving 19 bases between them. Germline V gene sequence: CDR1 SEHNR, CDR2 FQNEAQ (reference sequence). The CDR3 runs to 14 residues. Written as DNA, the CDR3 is TGTGCCAGCACCCCGAGGTCAGGAGACGCCGAGCAGTACTTC. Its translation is CASTPRSGDAEQYF.

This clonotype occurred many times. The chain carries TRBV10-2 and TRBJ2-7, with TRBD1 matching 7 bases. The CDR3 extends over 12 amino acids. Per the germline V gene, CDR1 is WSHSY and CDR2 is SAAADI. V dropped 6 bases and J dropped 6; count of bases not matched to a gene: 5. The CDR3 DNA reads TGCGCCAGCAGCCATACAGGGGTCGAGCAGTACTTC. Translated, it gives CASSHTGVEQYF.

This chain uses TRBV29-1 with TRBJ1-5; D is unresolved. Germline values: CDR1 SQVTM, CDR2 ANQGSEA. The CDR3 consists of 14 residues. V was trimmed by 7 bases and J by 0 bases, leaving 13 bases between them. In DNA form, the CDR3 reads TGCAGCGCCGTGGACGGTGATAGCAATCAGCCCCAGCATTTT. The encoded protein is CSAVDGDSNQPQHF.

The CDR3 reads CAIALSGGAETQYF. The CDR3 DNA reads as TGTGCCATCGCCCTCAGCGGGGGGGCAGAGACCCAGTACTTC. J is TRBJ2-5 and V is TRBV10-3; 10 positions match TRBD2. Trimming at V came to 8 bases and at J to 4 bases, leaving 7 bases not matched to a gene. This CDR3 spans 14 amino acids. Germline V lookup: CDR1 ENHRY, CDR2 SYGVKD.

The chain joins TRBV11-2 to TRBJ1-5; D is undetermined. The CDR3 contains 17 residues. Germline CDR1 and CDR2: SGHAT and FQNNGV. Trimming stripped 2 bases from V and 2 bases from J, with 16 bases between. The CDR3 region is CASSLSPVQARNQPQHF. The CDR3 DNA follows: TGTGCCAGCAGCTTAAGTCCGGTCCAGGCGCGCAATCAGCCCCAGCATTTT. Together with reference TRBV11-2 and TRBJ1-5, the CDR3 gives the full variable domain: EAGVAQSPRYKIIEKRQSVAFWCNPISGHATLYWYQQILGQGPKLLIQFQNNGVVDDSQLPKDRFSAERLKGVDSTLKIQPAKLEDSAVYLCASSLSPVQARNQPQHFGDGTRLSIL.

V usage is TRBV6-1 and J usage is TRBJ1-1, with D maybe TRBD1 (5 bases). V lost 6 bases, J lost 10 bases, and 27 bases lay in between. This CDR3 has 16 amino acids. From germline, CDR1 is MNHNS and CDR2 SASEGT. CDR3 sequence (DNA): TGTGCCAGCAGCTCCGTAGGAGAGAGGGGCGTTTTGTTAGCTTTCTTT. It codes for CASSSVGERGVLLAFF.

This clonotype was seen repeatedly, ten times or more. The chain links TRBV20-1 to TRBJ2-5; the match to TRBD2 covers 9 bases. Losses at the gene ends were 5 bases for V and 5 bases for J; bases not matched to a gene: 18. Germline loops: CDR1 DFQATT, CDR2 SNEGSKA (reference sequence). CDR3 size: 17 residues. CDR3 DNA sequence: TGCAGTGCTCGTAGGGGGGGTAGCGGGGGCCCGGGGGAGACCCAGTACTTC. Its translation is CSARRGGSGGPGETQYF.